Shown below are 23 T cell receptor beta chains from a single sample sequenced in a study. In TCRdb, the 5' RACE reads were re-called with MiXCR into one record per CDR3 protein. The table lists 40,000 to 65,000 distinct CDR3 sequences, around 25% of them singletons. Sequences were obtained from tumor-infiltrating naive CD4+ T cells sorted from the breast tumor. Sample subset: naive CD4+ T cells, CD4+CD45RA+CD25-. The receptors were gathered from a female donor with breast cancer.

This sequence joins TRBV20-1 and TRBJ2-5; TRBD1 matches 11 bases. Germline values: CDR1 DFQATT, CDR2 SNEGSKA (reference sequence). The CDR3 contains 13 residues. Unmatched junction bases numbered 7, after V lost 8 bases and J lost 5 bases. The CDR3 DNA sequence: TGCAGTATCCGGGACAGGGGGATTGAGACCCAGTACTTC. As protein: CSIRDRGIETQYF.

The J gene is TRBJ2-7, the V gene TRBV5-1; D is uncertain. The ends were cut back, 2 bases at V and 1 base at J, with 10 bases in the middle. The V gene's germline CDR1 is SGHRS and CDR2 YFSETQ. The CDR3 has 14 residues. The CDR3 loop reads CASSFDGFSYEQYF. The CDR3 nucleotides are TGCGCCAGCAGCTTTGACGGGTTTTCCTACGAGCAGTACTTC.

The table lists this clonotype with a few counts. The CDR3 DNA reads TGTGCCAGCAGCCCCACACATGTGGGAGAGACCCAGTACTTC. It translates to CASSPTHVGETQYF. This chain joins TRBV7-8 and TRBJ2-5; D not resolved. This CDR3 spans 14 amino acids. V gave up 5 bases and J gave up 4 bases, with 14 bases separating them. Germline V CDR1 and CDR2: SGHVS, FQNEAQ. Looking up the rest from reference TRBV7-8 and TRBJ2-5 gives the full variable domain: GAGVSQSPRYKVAKRGQDVALRCDPISGHVSLFWYQQALGQGPEFLTYFQNEAQLDKSGLPSDRFFAERPEGSVSTLKIQRTQQEDSAVYLCASSPTHVGETQYFGPGTRLLVL.

V and J are TRBV12-5 and TRBJ2-1; no definite D call. V lost 8 bases and J lost 4, with 9 bases in between. The CDR3 is made up of 12 amino acids. The germline V gene has CDR1 LGHNT and CDR2 FRNRAP. CDR3 nucleotide sequence: TGTGCTAGTAGGGTAGATTACAATGAGCAGTTCTTC. Protein: CASRVDYNEQFF.

The rearrangement joins TRBV9 to TRBJ2-7; 14 bases are a match to TRBD2. The germline V gene has CDR1 SGDLS and CDR2 YYNGEE. With V trimmed by 3 bases and J by 5 bases, 4 bases remained unmatched. The CDR3 contains 15 residues. CDR3 DNA: TGTGCCAGCAGCGAGGGACTAGCGGGAGTCCACGAGCAGTACTTC. Translated, it gives CASSEGLAGVHEQYF.

Remarks on this clonotype: Likely a read error: the CDR3 ends without its conserved phenylalanine or tryptophan. The CDR3 is CSASSQSGYGYTI. In DNA form, the CDR3 reads TGCAGTGCTAGCTCCCAGTCCGGGTATGGCTACACCATC. V and J are TRBV20-1 and TRBJ1-2; unclear D gene. The V and J ends lost 3 bases and 5 bases respectively, with 13 bases between them. Germline CDR1 reads DFQATT; CDR2 reads SNEGSKA (reference sequence). The CDR3 covers 13 residues.

Worth noting for this clonotype: At one of its ends the junction is not consistent with the germline gene, which may arise from a read error. V and J are TRBV28 and TRBJ1-5; no clear D gene. The CDR3 loop spans 15 amino acids. The germline V gene encodes CDR1 MDHEN and CDR2 SYDVKM. The CDR3 sequence: CASRLVRGSNQPQHF. In DNA form, the CDR3 reads TGTGCCAGCCGTTTAGTCCGAGGAAGCAATCAGCCCCAGCATTTT.

For this clonotype: At one end the junction does not follow the germline gene, possibly because of a read error. The rearrangement joins TRBV18 to TRBJ2-1; 7 bases fit TRBD2. The CDR3 has 15 residues. Germline CDR1 is KGHSH and CDR2 is LQKENI. The CDR3 DNA sequence: TGTGCCAGCTCACTTTGGTCCGGGGACTACAATGGGCAGTTCTTC. Translating gives CASSLWSGDYNGQFF.

This clonotype is medium-sized in the sample. The J gene is TRBJ1-2, the V gene TRBV5-1; 12 bases match TRBD1. The CDR3 totals 15 residues. In germline, CDR1 is SGHRS, CDR2 YFSETQ. V trimming: 6 bases; J trimming: 3 bases; junction bases outside the gene matches: 6. The CDR3 bases are TGCGCCAGCACCACCGGGACAGGGGGCGACTATGGCTACACCTTC. It translates to CASTTGTGGDYGYTF.

The rearrangement links TRBV5-1 to TRBJ2-1, with TRBD2 matching 8 bases. Germline CDR1 is SGHRS and CDR2 is YFSETQ. This CDR3 is built from 16 residues. After removal of 4 bases from V and 1 base from J, the junction contained 7 bases not matched to a gene. This CDR3 reads CASSTGTRGSYNEQFF. The CDR3 DNA reads TGCGCCAGCAGCACAGGGACTAGGGGGTCCTACAATGAGCAGTTCTTC.

The chain carries TRBV5-1 and TRBJ1-4; TRBD1 might be the D (6 bases). Trimming took 2 bases from V and 4 from J, leaving 9 bases between them. CDR3 length: 14 residues. Germline values: CDR1 SGHRS, CDR2 YFSETQ. The CDR3 loop is CASSLGQLNEKLFF. Here the CDR3 DNA reads TGCGCCAGCAGCTTAGGACAGCTTAATGAAAAACTGTTTTTT.

This clonotype occurred a few times. The V and J genes are TRBV4-2 and TRBJ2-5; 7 bases are a match to TRBD1. The CDR3 sequence is 15 residues long. The trim removed 3 bases at V and 5 bases at J, leaving 9 bases unmatched. Looked up from germline, CDR1 is LGHNA and CDR2 is YNFKEQ. The CDR3 nucleotides read TGTGCCAGCAGCCAGCAACAGGGGCGTGGGGAGACCCAGTACTTC. This codes for CASSQQQGRGETQYF.

This clonotype was seen a few times. CDR3 region: CASSQGPQLGSEAFF. In DNA, the CDR3 is TGTGCCAGCAGCCAAGGGCCACAATTGGGCTCTGAAGCTTTCTTT. The gene calls are TRBV3-1 and TRBJ1-1; unclear D gene. V was clipped by 1 base and J by 6 bases, with 15 bases between them. The V gene's germline CDR1 is LGHDT and CDR2 YNNKEL (reference sequence). The CDR3 has 15 amino acids.

This CDR3 is CASSPGPNQPQHF. CDR3 DNA: TGTGCCAGCTCCCCGGGACCCAATCAGCCCCAGCATTTT. The rearrangement links TRBV6-4 to TRBJ1-5; a possible D gene is TRBD1 (5 bases). CDR1 and CDR2 from the germline V gene are MRHNA and SNTAGT. The V end was cut by 8 bases, the J end by 3 bases, with 11 bases between. This CDR3 region has 13 residues.

The genes are TRBV20-1 and TRBJ2-7; D unresolved. Germline V lookup: CDR1 DFQATT, CDR2 SNEGSKA (reference sequence). Trimming took off 6 bases at V and 0 bases at J, with 9 bases between the two ends. The CDR3 spans 12 residues. Here the CDR3 reads CSAIKTSYEQYF. The CDR3 nucleotides read TGCAGTGCAATAAAAACCTCCTACGAGCAGTACTTC.

The chain employs TRBV10-1 and TRBJ2-1; the match to TRBD2 covers 9 bases. Germline loops: CDR1 WNHNN, CDR2 SYGVQD (reference sequence). There are 14 residues in the CDR3. V dropped 4 bases and J dropped 5; count of bases not matched to a gene: 3. The CDR3 region has the DNA TGCGCCAGCAGTGCGTCTAGCGGGAACAATGAGCAGTTCTTC. This translates into CASSASSGNNEQFF.

In its sample, this clonotype was seen a few times. The V gene is TRBV15, the J gene TRBJ2-1; TRBD1 agrees at 7 bases. The CDR3 is made up of 18 amino acids. Germline CDR1 and CDR2: LNHNV and YYDKDF (reference sequence). Losses at the gene ends were 2 bases for V and 8 bases for J; bases not matched to a gene: 18. The CDR3 region is CATSRTPTPGTARYEQFF. CDR3 coding DNA: TGTGCCACCAGCAGAACCCCTACCCCTGGGACAGCGAGATATGAGCAGTTCTTC.

The chain recombines TRBV10-1 with TRBJ2-3; no definite D call. Trimming removed 2 bases from V and 5 bases from J, with 11 bases in between. Germline V gives CDR1 WNHNN, CDR2 SYGVQD (reference sequence). The CDR3 is 14 residues long. CDR3 sequence: CASSEVYPGDTQYF. CDR3 DNA: TGCGCCAGCAGTGAGGTCTACCCGGGAGATACGCAGTATTTT.

This clonotype was observed at least ten times. The CDR3 DNA is TGTGCCAGCAGTACCTCAGACTCCTACGAGCAGTACTTC. Protein sequence: CASSTSDSYEQYF. The V gene is TRBV6-5, the J gene TRBJ2-7; D is unclear. This CDR3 region has 13 residues. Between the trimmed V and J ends, which lost 5 bases and 0 bases, there was a span of 8 bases. Germline assignment: CDR1 MNHEY and CDR2 SVGAGI.

The chain combines TRBV4-2 with TRBJ2-2, with 7 bases fitting TRBD2. V trimming: 0 bases; J trimming: 7 bases; junction bases outside the gene matches: 11. The CDR3 extends over 17 amino acids. Germline lookup yields CDR1 LGHNA and CDR2 YNFKEQ. The CDR3 sequence is CASSQDVRAGYGGELFF. CDR3 bases: TGTGCCAGCAGCCAAGATGTTAGAGCGGGATATGGCGGGGAGCTGTTTTTT.

This chain joins TRBV6-2 or TRBV6-3 and TRBJ1-1; unclear D gene. The germline V gene has CDR1 MNHEY and CDR2 SVGEGT. This CDR3 region has 11 residues. The ends were cut back, 6 bases at V and 3 bases at J, with 5 bases in the middle. CDR3 protein: CASSDDTEAFF. As DNA, the CDR3 is TGTGCCAGCAGCGACGACACTGAAGCTTTCTTT.

A word on this clonotype: The germline gene is not matched at one end of the junction; a read error may be the cause. The V and J genes are TRBV12-3 or TRBV12-4 and TRBJ1-2; D is perhaps TRBD1 (6 bases). The CDR3 runs 13 residues. CDR3 loop: CASSPKGPGGYIF. The DNA of the CDR3 is TGTGCCAGCAGCCCAAAAGGGCCGGGGGGCTACATCTTC.

The rearrangement joins TRBV6-6 to TRBJ2-1; 8 positions agree with TRBD2. V shed 5 bases and J 8 bases; nucleotides not matched to a gene: 5. CDR3 length equals 13 residues. From germline, CDR1 is MNHNY and CDR2 SVGAGI (reference sequence). The CDR3 loop reads CASSGTRRDEQFF. CDR3 DNA sequence: TGTGCCAGCAGTGGGACTAGGAGGGATGAGCAGTTCTTC.